The sequence of this T cell receptor beta chain was determined in a study of blood T cell repertoires in COVID-19. Overall study: The United States, Italy and Spain were the sources of the acute and convalescent COVID-19 samples.

With 3 bases clipped from V and 2 bases from J, the junction kept 3 bases outside the gene matches. CDR1 and CDR2 (germline): MNHEY, SMNVEV (reference sequence). The CDR3 has 14 residues. The authors' processing: Reference gene primers were amplified, and this amplification served to estimate nucleated cell counts. Sequencing was performed with immunoSEQ multiplex PCR; in TCRdb, only in-frame clones are kept and a portion is missing. V, J and clone size are those of that table, while D and trimming were read from the DNA. The data show 150,000 to 200,000 clones, with about nine tenths seen just once and 2% to 2.5% held by the top ten.

The sequencing input was PBMCs or T cells enriched from blood (not recorded which). The clonotype comes from a woman younger than 45 who had recovered from COVID-19. This chain uses TRBV27 with TRBJ1-2; TRBD1 matches at 7 bases. Written as DNA, the CDR3 is TGTGCCAGCAGTTTCGGGACAGAAAACTATGGCTACACCTTC. Amino acid sequence: CASSFGTENYGYTF.